These T cell receptor beta chains were read from a single sample in a study of T cell changes during pregnancy in multiple sclerosis. The repertoire was sequenced with immunoSEQ multiplex PCR; TCRdb's copy has only in-frame clones and lacks some. The sample comprises tens of thousands of clones, 90% of which are singletons, and more than 9% rests with the top ten. Material: peripheral blood, obtained after pregnancy. These receptors were taken from a female donor in good health, enrolled as a control in a pregnancy study. Both conserved end residues are part of each CDR3. D genes are given only for firm matches. Size is omitted from some rows. Given values are once, few, many or a class for expanded clones.

V	J	D	size	DNA	CDR3
TRBV29-1	TRBJ2-3	TRBD2	NA	TGCAGCGTTGAAGACCTCCCCAGGACTAGCGGGAGGTGGGCAGATACGCAGTATTTT	CSVEDLPRTSGRWADTQYF
TRBV5-1	TRBJ1-1	NA	NA	TGCGCCAGCATGATTGGGAGGGACACTGAAGCTTTCTTT	CASMIGRDTEAFF
TRBV19	TRBJ1-1	NA	few	TGTGCCAGTAGGCCCGGTGCTGATAGCACTGAAGCTTTCTTT	CASRPGADSTEAFF
TRBV15	TRBJ2-7	TRBD1	NA	TGTGCCACCAGCAGTGGACAGGCATCCTACGAGCAGTACTTC	CATSSGQASYEQYF
TRBV10-3	TRBJ1-3	NA	once	TGTGCCATCGCTGGGGCCACCTCTGGAAACACCATATATTTT	CAIAGATSGNTIYF
TRBV19	TRBJ1-1	TRBD1	NA	TGTGCCAGTAGCCTGGGACAGGGAAGCACTGAAGCTTTCTTT	CASSLGQGSTEAFF
TRBV11-2	TRBJ2-7	NA	once	TGTGCCAGCAGCACGGACTCGCCGTCCTACGAGCAGTACTTC	CASSTDSPSYEQYF
TRBV30	TRBJ1-1	TRBD1	NA	TGTGCCTGGAGTCGGACAGGGGGCACTGAAGCTTTCTTT	CAWSRTGGTEAFF
TRBV5-1	TRBJ2-5	NA	NA	TGCGCCAGCAGCGACCGCCCACTACCTCAACAAGAGACCCAGTACTTC	CASSDRPLPQQETQYF
TRBV7-2	TRBJ1-1	NA	NA	TGTGCCAGCAGCTTAGTGGCGGGGACTGAAGCTTTCTTT	CASSLVAGTEAFF
TRBV4-1	TRBJ1-2	NA	NA	TGCGCCAGCAGCCAAGGGCTTCGGGATCGGGACTATGGCTACACCTTC	CASSQGLRDRDYGYTF
TRBV5-6	TRBJ2-1	TRBD2	NA	TGTGCCAGCAGCCCCCTAGCGGGAGGAGGTGAGCAGTTCTTC	CASSPLAGGGEQFF
TRBV27	TRBJ2-3	TRBD2	NA	TGTGCCAGCAAAAAGATGACTAGCGGCACAGATACGCAGTATTTT	CASKKMTSGTDTQYF
TRBV19	TRBJ2-5	TRBD1	NA	TGTGCCAGTAGTGGGGACAGTTTAAAGTACCAAGAGACCCAGTACTTC	CASSGDSLKYQETQYF
TRBV6-6	TRBJ1-2	NA	NA	TGTGCCAGCAGTTACTCTCGGCAGGGTTATGGCTACACCTTC	CASSYSRQGYGYTF
TRBV6-4	TRBJ1-1	TRBD1	NA	TGTGCCAGCAGTCCCCGGGACAGGGGCACTGAAGCTTTCTTT	CASSPRDRGTEAFF
TRBV5-4	TRBJ1-2	NA	once	TGTGCCACGGGAACTATGCCGGGCTACACCTTC	CATGTMPGYTF
TRBV30	TRBJ1-2	NA	NA	TGTGCCTGGAGTGTACCGACAATCTATGGCTACACCTTC	CAWSVPTIYGYTF
TRBV29-1	TRBJ1-2	TRBD1	NA	TGCAGCGTTCTGGGACAGGGAATATATAACTATGGCTACACCTTC	CSVLGQGIYNYGYTF
TRBV9	TRBJ1-2	NA	NA	TGTGCCAGCAGCGCCCATTGGAGCCCTAACTATGGCTACACCTTC	CASSAHWSPNYGYTF
TRBV4-2	TRBJ2-1	TRBD2	NA	TGTGCCAGCAGCCAGAATAGCGGGAGCTCCTACAATGAGCAGTTCTTC	CASSQNSGSSYNEQFF
TRBV7-2	TRBJ2-7	TRBD1	NA	TGTGCCAGCAGTCCGGGACAGTTCTACGAGCAGTACTTC	CASSPGQFYEQYF
TRBV5-1	TRBJ2-5	TRBD1	NA	TGCGCCAGCAGCGCGGGACAGGGGAAGGAGACCCAGTACTTC	CASSAGQGKETQYF
TRBV18	TRBJ2-1	TRBD1	NA	TGTGCCAGCTCACCCGGGACAGGGTACAATGAGCAGTTCTTC	CASSPGTGYNEQFF
TRBV4-3	TRBJ1-1	NA	NA	TGCGCCAGCAGCAATAGTCTCGGTATTATGAACACTGAAGCTTTCTTT	CASSNSLGIMNTEAFF
TRBV19	TRBJ1-5	TRBD1	NA	TGTGCCAGTAGTATTGACAGGGGGCAGGGTCAGCCCCAGCATTTT	CASSIDRGQGQPQHF
TRBV15	TRBJ2-1	NA	NA	TGTGCCACCGGCAACAGGGATCGCAATGAGCAGTTCTTC	CATGNRDRNEQFF
TRBV4-1	TRBJ2-1	TRBD2	NA	TGCGCCAGCAGCCTCCGGCGGACTAGCGGGGGATTATTGTCATACAATGAGCAGTTCTTC	CASSLRRTSGGLLSYNEQFF
TRBV30	TRBJ2-7	NA	NA	TGTGCCTGGAGTGTACGGGTGGGAGGCTACGAGCAGTACTTC	CAWSVRVGGYEQYF
TRBV7-9	TRBJ1-1	NA	NA	TGTGCCAGCAGCCCCAGAAGTGGGGCGCTTCCTGAAGCTTTCTTT	CASSPRSGALPEAFF
TRBV18	TRBJ1-2	TRBD1	NA	TGTGCCAGCTCACCACAGGGGGCCCACGAGGGCTACACCTTC	CASSPQGAHEGYTF
TRBV7-8	TRBJ2-2	TRBD1	NA	TGTGCCAGCAGCTCAACCGGGACAGGGATGGGCACCGGGGAGCTGTTTTTT	CASSSTGTGMGTGELFF
TRBV6-5	TRBJ1-1	NA	NA	TGTGCCAGCGCGCGCCCGAACACTGAAGCTTTCTTT	CASARPNTEAFF
TRBV5-8	TRBJ1-2	NA	NA	TGTGCCAGCAGCTTGAAACCAGGGGTCGGCTATGGCTACACCTTC	CASSLKPGVGYGYTF
TRBV7-2	TRBJ2-3	TRBD2	NA	TGTGCCAGCAGCCTAGCGGGAGTGGGGGATACGCAGTATTTT	CASSLAGVGDTQYF
TRBV30	TRBJ1-5	TRBD1	NA	TGTGCCTGGAGTCTCCTTCAGGGGGCGCCCGGAAGAAAGCCCCAGCATTTT	CAWSLLQGAPGRKPQHF
TRBV25-1	TRBJ1-2	NA	NA	TGTGCCAGCAGAAGCGAGGGCAGCCACTATGGCTACACCTTC	CASRSEGSHYGYTF
TRBV6-5	TRBJ2-7	NA	NA	TGTGCCAGTGCCGGGACAACCTACGAGCAGTACTTC	CASAGTTYEQYF
TRBV10-3	TRBJ2-1	TRBD2	NA	TGTGCCATCAGTATAGCGGGGGGACCCGCCTACAATGAGCAGTTCTTC	CAISIAGGPAYNEQFF
TRBV5-1	TRBJ2-1	TRBD2	NA	TGCGCCAGCAGCTCAGCGGGAGGCTCAGGTAATGAGCAGTTCTTC	CASSSAGGSGNEQFF
TRBV6-5	TRBJ2-7	TRBD2	once	TGTGCCAGCAGTTACGCGGCTAGCGGGCGACAGCAGTACTTC	CASSYAASGRQQYF
TRBV7-9	TRBJ2-2	NA	NA	TGTGCCAGCACCCCAGACACCCTTTACACCGGCGGGGAGCTGTTTTTT	CASTPDTLYTGGELFF
TRBV29-1	TRBJ1-3	NA	once	TGCAGCGTGTCAGCAGCGGGAGGAAACACCATATATTTT	CSVSAAGGNTIYF
TRBV6-8	TRBJ2-1	TRBD2	NA	TGTGCCAGCAGGGTCCGCCTAGCGGGAGTTGAGTCCTACAATGAGCAGTTCTTC	CASRVRLAGVESYNEQFF
TRBV9	TRBJ1-1	NA	NA	TGTGCCAGCAGCGTAGACGGGGTCGGCGCTGAAGCTTTCTTT	CASSVDGVGAEAFF
TRBV30	TRBJ2-3	TRBD1	NA	TGTGCCTGGACCCGCGGGACAGGGGTGGATACGCAGTATTTT	CAWTRGTGVDTQYF
TRBV29-1	TRBJ2-7	TRBD1	NA	TGCAGCGTTGAACCCGGGACAGGAAACTACGAGCAGTACTTC	CSVEPGTGNYEQYF
TRBV15	TRBJ2-3	NA	NA	TGTGCCACCAGCTCCCCAGGACACCTGGCAGATACGCAGTATTTT	CATSSPGHLADTQYF